This T cell receptor (beta chain) was recorded in a study of patients and donors after allogeneic stem cell transplantation. From germline, CDR1 is SGHAT and CDR2 FQNNGV. This CDR3 region has 16 residues. V was clipped by 4 bases and J by 5 bases, with 20 bases between them. TCRdb recomputed calls from the RT-PCR reads with MiXCR, one row per CDR3 protein. The top ten clones hold roughly 6% of a sample with about a million distinct CDR3 sequences, about a sixth of them seen once. This clonotype has only a few counts. The chain carries TRBV11-2 and TRBJ2-5; D call uncertain. The specimen sequenced was blood, either unsorted or a sorted T cell fraction (not recorded which). The source is a human donor who was either an allogeneic HSCT recipient or a stem cell or donor lymphocyte infusion donor (not recorded which). It is not recorded whose cells these are; they may come from a transplant donor. The CDR3 region is CASSSGNVSWSETQYF. CDR3 DNA sequence: TGTGCCAGCAGCTCCGGAAATGTTTCTTGGTCGGAGACCCAGTACTTC.